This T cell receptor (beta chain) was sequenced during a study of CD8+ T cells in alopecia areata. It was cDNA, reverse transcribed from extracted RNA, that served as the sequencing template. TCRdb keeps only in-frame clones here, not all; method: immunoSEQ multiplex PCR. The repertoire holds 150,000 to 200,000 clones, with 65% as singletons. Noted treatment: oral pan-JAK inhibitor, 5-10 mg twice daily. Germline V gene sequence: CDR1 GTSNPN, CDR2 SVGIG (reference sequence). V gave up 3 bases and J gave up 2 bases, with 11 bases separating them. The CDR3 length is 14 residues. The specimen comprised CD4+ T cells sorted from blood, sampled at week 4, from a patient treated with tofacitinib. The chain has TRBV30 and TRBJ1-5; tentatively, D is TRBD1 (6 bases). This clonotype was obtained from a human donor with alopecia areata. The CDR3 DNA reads TGTGCCTGGAGGGGGGGCCTGGGCAATCAGCCCCAGCATTTT. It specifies CAWRGGLGNQPQHF.